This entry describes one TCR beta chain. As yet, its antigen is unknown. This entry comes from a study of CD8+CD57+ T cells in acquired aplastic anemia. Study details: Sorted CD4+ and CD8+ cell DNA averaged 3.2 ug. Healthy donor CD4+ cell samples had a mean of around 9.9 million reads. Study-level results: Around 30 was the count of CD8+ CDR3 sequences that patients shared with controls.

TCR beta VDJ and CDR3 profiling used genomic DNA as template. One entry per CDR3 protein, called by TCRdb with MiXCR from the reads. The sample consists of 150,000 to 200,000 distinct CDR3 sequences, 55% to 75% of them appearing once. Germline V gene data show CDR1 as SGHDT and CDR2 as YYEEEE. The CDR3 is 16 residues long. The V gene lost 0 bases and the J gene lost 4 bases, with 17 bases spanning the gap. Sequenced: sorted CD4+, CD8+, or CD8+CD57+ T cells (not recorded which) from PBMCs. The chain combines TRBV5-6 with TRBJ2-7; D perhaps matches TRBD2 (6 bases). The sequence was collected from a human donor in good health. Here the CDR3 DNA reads TGTGCCAGCAGCTTGGACCCGCGGGCTAGCGTGTACGAGCAGTACTTC. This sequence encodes CASSLDPRASVYEQYF.